This T cell receptor (beta chain) was identified in a study of breast tumors, draining lymph nodes, adjacent tissues. Points from the study as a whole: That most tumor T cells come from lymph nodes remained unproven. Most tumor T cells seemingly derive from lymph node, then expand in tumor.

At least ten counts were recorded for this clonotype. Its specificity is unknown. Germline CDR1 is SGDLS and CDR2 is YYNGEE. Trimming removed 0 bases at V and 5 bases at J, with 15 bases between. This CDR3 has 16 amino acids. From the multiplex PCR reads, TCRdb called clonotypes with MiXCR, one entry per CDR3 protein. The table includes under 150,000 distinct CDR3 sequences, approximately 20% detected once. The lymph nodes were axillary draining lymph nodes from breast cancer patients. The gene calls are TRBV9 and TRBJ2-1, with a tentative D call TRBD2 (6 bases). The TCR was taken from a female donor with breast cancer. Some clones in this sample may be carry-over from other donors' samples. The specimen sequenced was axillary lymph node tissue. The CDR3 DNA reads as TGTGCCAGCAGCGTAGCCCTCGGGGTAGCGGACAATGAGCAGTTCTTC. Its translation: CASSVALGVADNEQFF.